These 31 T cell receptor beta chains were all obtained from the same sample, sequenced in a study of regulatory T cells in long-lasting Graves disease. For TCR beta, libraries came from iRepertoire HTBI primers and Arm-PCR of CDR3 regions. TCRdb reprocessed the multiplex PCR reads with MiXCR, giving one entry per CDR3 protein. This table holds around 460,000 distinct CDR3 sequences, roughly 23% found once. Regarding time point: persistent/refractory GD, antithyroid drugs over 5 years with positive TRAb. The TCR library was made from RNA extracted from PBMCs. The starting material was peripheral blood mononuclear cells (PBMCs), obtained when the disease was refractory, from a patient treated with antithyroid drugs. Source of these receptors: a female donor with Graves disease.

This clonotype has more than one count but fewer than ten. The CDR3 DNA reads as TGCAGCGTTGAAACTAACAGGGGCAGGGGCTACACCTTC. Protein: CSVETNRGRGYTF. This chain links TRBV29-1 with TRBJ1-2; TRBD1 aligns across 7 bases. The trim removed 2 bases at V and 8 bases at J, leaving 8 bases unmatched. CDR1 and CDR2 from the germline V gene are SQVTM and ANQGSEA. The CDR3 extends over 13 amino acids.

On this clonotype itself: At one of its ends the junction is not consistent with the germline gene, which may arise from a read error. The chain has TRBV3-1 and TRBJ1-3; no definite D call. Germline V gene sequence: CDR1 LGHDT, CDR2 YNNKEL (reference sequence). CDR3 length equals 15 residues. The chain's CDR3 is CASNQDTTAGNTIYF. The CDR3 nucleotides are TGTGCCAGCAACCAAGATACCACGGCCGGGAACACCATATATTTT.

This clonotype was seen a handful of times. The rearrangement uses TRBV10-2 and TRBJ2-5; 9 nucleotides agree with TRBD2. The CDR3 contains 15 residues. J lost 5 bases, V lost 6 bases, and 10 bases had no gene match. Germline CDR1 WSHSY, CDR2 SAAADI. The CDR3 nucleotides are TGCGCCAGCAGCGAGCGGGGGGTTGGACCGGAGACCCAGTACTTC. As protein: CASSERGVGPETQYF.

V gene TRBV20-1 combines with J gene TRBJ1-1, with D possibly being TRBD1 (5 bases). Per the germline V gene, CDR1 is DFQATT and CDR2 is SNEGSKA (reference sequence). The CDR3 sequence is 17 residues long. V was pared by 1 base and J by 3 bases, with 21 bases between. The CDR3 DNA reads TGCAGTGCTAGAGGGTCTGCCGGGGGGTGGGATGACACTGAAGCTTTCTTT. It specifies CSARGSAGGWDDTEAFF.

V and J are TRBV3-1 and TRBJ2-2; a possible D gene is TRBD2 (5 bases). The CDR3 length is 14 residues. Germline lookup yields CDR1 LGHDT and CDR2 YNNKEL (reference sequence). V lost 0 bases and J lost 5, with 7 bases in between. The CDR3 bases are TGTGCCAGCAGCCAAGATCCGGGAACCGGGGAGCTGTTTTTT. Its translation is CASSQDPGTGELFF.

This clonotype has more than one count but fewer than ten. This chain joins TRBV20-1 and TRBJ2-2; the D gene could be TRBD1 or TRBD2 (6 bases each). V lost 3 bases, J lost 3 bases, and 11 bases lay in between. The CDR3 spans 14 residues. Germline CDR1 and CDR2: DFQATT and SNEGSKA (reference sequence). DNA for the CDR3: TGCAGTGCTAGCCTCGGGGGCCACACCGGGGAGCTGTTTTTT. Translated, it gives CSASLGGHTGELFF.

The chain joins TRBV5-1 to TRBJ1-2; 7 bases agree with TRBD1. V gave up 4 bases and J gave up 4 bases; unmatched junction bases: 7. Germline assignment: CDR1 SGHRS and CDR2 YFSETQ. This CDR3 spans 14 amino acids. The CDR3 spells CASSPSGGSYGYTF. The CDR3, as DNA: TGCGCCAGCAGCCCCTCAGGGGGTAGCTATGGCTACACCTTC. The full variable domain, with the rest looked up from reference TRBV5-1 and TRBJ1-2, is KAGVTQTPRYLIKTRGQQVTLSCSPISGHRSVSWYQQTPGQGLQFLFEYFSETQRNKGNFPGRFSGRQFSNSRSEMNVSTLELGDSALYLCASSPSGGSYGYTFGSGTRLTVV.

The gene calls are TRBV4-1 and TRBJ1-1; perhaps TRBD1 as D (5 bases). Looked up from germline, CDR1 is MGHRA and CDR2 is YSYEKL. This CDR3 is built from 16 residues. The ends were cut back, 3 bases at V and 1 base at J, with 15 bases in the middle. The CDR3 here is CASSHATGTWNTEAFF. CDR3 nucleotide sequence: TGCGCCAGCAGCCATGCTACCGGGACGTGGAACACTGAAGCTTTCTTT.

J is TRBJ1-1 and V is TRBV28; D is undetermined. V was cut by 6 bases and J by 2 bases, with 22 bases left in between. Germline lookup yields CDR1 MDHEN and CDR2 SYDVKM. The CDR3 is made up of 17 amino acids. The DNA of the CDR3 is TGTGCCAGCAGCCGCGCATCACTAGTGGCGGCTAACACTGAAGCTTTCTTT. The encoded protein is CASSRASLVAANTEAFF.

Comment on this clonotype: A much larger clonotype is one base distant, so this may be a read error. This rearrangement joins TRBV2 to TRBJ1-6; D is unclear. The germline CDR1 and CDR2 sequences are SNHLY and FYNNEI. The CDR3 extends over 15 amino acids. Trimming pared 10 bases from V and 0 bases from J, leaving 13 bases between. CDR3 coding DNA: TGTGCCAACAGCGCCCAGAGCTCCTATAATTCACCCCTCCACTTT. It codes for CANSAQSSYNSPLHF.

The rearrangement joins TRBV19 to TRBJ2-7; the D gene is possibly TRBD2 (5 bases). Germline CDR1 LNHDA, CDR2 SQIVND (reference sequence). The CDR3 runs 13 residues. The V and J ends lost 6 bases and 2 bases respectively, with 11 bases between them. The CDR3 region is CASRSRDTYEQYF. DNA for the CDR3: TGTGCCAGTAGAAGCCGGGATACCTACGAGCAGTACTTC.

Comment on this clonotype: This may come from a read error, since a much larger clone is one base off. The chain employs TRBV15 and TRBJ2-1; possible D gene TRBD1, 5 bases. Per the germline V gene, CDR1 is LNHNV and CDR2 is YYDKDF (reference sequence). The CDR3 contains 14 residues. For the CDR3, the DNA is TGTGCCACCAGCAGAGCCCAGGGCCACAATGGGCAGTTCTTC. It translates to CATSRAQGHNGQFF.

As to this clonotype: A clone one base away is much larger, so this may be a read error. This sequence joins TRBV28 and TRBJ1-2, with D perhaps matching TRBD1 (6 bases). In germline, CDR1 is MDHEN, CDR2 SYDVKM. The CDR3 covers 12 residues. The CDR3 DNA reads TGTGCCGGCAGAGGACAGAGCTATGGCTACACCTTC. Amino acid sequence: CAGRGQSYGYTF.

This clonotype has at least ten counts. J is TRBJ1-2 and V is TRBV28; D possibly corresponds to TRBD1 (5 bases). The V end lost 7 bases, the J end lost 7 bases, and 13 bases lay between the germline ends. The CDR3 contains 12 residues. CDR1 MDHEN and CDR2 SYDVKM come from the germline V gene. The CDR3 spells CASKRVGGGYTF. The CDR3 DNA sequence: TGTGCCAGCAAGAGAGTTGGGGGTGGCTACACCTTC.

CDR3 region: CASSSGLAGTLIYEQYF. As DNA, the CDR3 is TGTGCCAGCAGCTCAGGACTAGCGGGCACCCTAATCTACGAGCAGTACTTC. This chain connects TRBV7-9 to TRBJ2-7; 11 bases map to TRBD2. Germline V gene lookup returns CDR1 SEHNR and CDR2 FQNEAQ (reference sequence). V trimming: 4 bases; J trimming: 3 bases; junction bases outside the gene matches: 11. The CDR3 runs to 17 residues.

The chain is built from TRBV7-9 and TRBJ1-2, with 8 nucleotides matching TRBD1. Per germline, CDR1 SEHNR and CDR2 FQNEAQ (reference sequence). The ends lost 1 base at V and 4 bases at J; junction bases unmatched: 5. The CDR3 runs 15 residues. Here the CDR3 reads CASSLDGTGGYGYTF. CDR3 coding DNA: TGTGCCAGCAGCTTAGATGGAACAGGGGGCTATGGCTACACCTTC.

This clonotype was recorded at least ten times. This rearrangement joins TRBV11-1 to TRBJ2-5, with D possibly matching TRBD2 (6 bases). Germline V gene data show CDR1 as SGHAT and CDR2 as FQDESV (reference sequence). CDR3 length equals 14 residues. V was shortened by 4 bases and J by 3 bases, with 12 bases between the two germline ends. CDR3 DNA: TGTGCCAGCAGCTACCGGCGGGATAAAGAGACCCAGTACTTC. Residues: CASSYRRDKETQYF.

This clonotype was counted at least ten times. The gene calls are TRBV28 and TRBJ1-5; the D is unclear. The CDR3 loop spans 14 amino acids. V lost 2 bases, J lost 6 bases, and 11 bases lay in between. Germline CDR1 reads MDHEN; CDR2 reads SYDVKM. The CDR3 region is CASSLRPHLQPQHF. The DNA of the CDR3 is TGTGCCAGCAGTTTAAGACCCCATCTTCAGCCCCAGCATTTT.

The chain couples TRBV14 to TRBJ2-1; weak D call: TRBD2 (5 bases). Germline V gene data show CDR1 as SGHDN and CDR2 as FVKESK. CDR3 length: 18 residues. Deletions cut 0 bases from V and 5 bases from J, with 20 bases between. CDR3 sequence: CASSQDFFRDTEHNEQFF. The CDR3 coding sequence is TGTGCCAGCAGCCAAGACTTTTTCCGGGATACCGAACACAATGAGCAGTTCTTC. Combining the CDR3 with reference TRBV14 and TRBJ2-1 gives the whole variable domain EAGVTQFPSHSVIEKGQTVTLRCDPISGHDNLYWYRRVMGKEIKFLLHFVKESKQDESGMPNNRFLAERTGGTYSTLKVQPAELEDSGVYFCASSQDFFRDTEHNEQFFGPGTRLTVL.

There are a few counts of this clonotype. The chain recombines TRBV5-1 with TRBJ1-1; D gene uncertain. The germline V gene encodes CDR1 SGHRS and CDR2 YFSETQ. This CDR3 region has 16 residues. The V gene lost 2 bases and the J gene lost 6 bases, with 20 bases spanning the gap. The CDR3 is CASSLKETLRVSEAFF. The DNA of the CDR3 is TGCGCCAGCAGCTTAAAGGAAACCCTTCGGGTGTCTGAAGCTTTCTTT. Filled out from reference TRBV5-1 and TRBJ1-1, the complete variable domain reads KAGVTQTPRYLIKTRGQQVTLSCSPISGHRSVSWYQQTPGQGLQFLFEYFSETQRNKGNFPGRFSGRQFSNSRSEMNVSTLELGDSALYLCASSLKETLRVSEAFFGQGTRLTVV.

The chain carries TRBV2 and TRBJ2-1; D call uncertain. Trimming took off 8 bases at V and 3 bases at J, with 11 bases between the two ends. The CDR3 covers 13 residues. The V gene's germline CDR1 is SNHLY and CDR2 FYNNEI. Here the CDR3 reads CASGDLLYNEQFF. CDR3 DNA: TGTGCCAGCGGAGACCTCCTCTACAATGAGCAGTTCTTC.

A few counts support this clonotype. The J gene is TRBJ1-1, the V gene TRBV6-1, with D unresolved. V was pared by 6 bases and J by 0 bases, with 11 bases between. CDR1 and CDR2 from the germline V gene are MNHNS and SASEGT. This CDR3 has 14 amino acids. CDR3 sequence: CASSFSGVNTEAFF. For the CDR3, the DNA is TGTGCCAGCAGCTTCAGCGGGGTGAACACTGAAGCTTTCTTT.

The chain is built from TRBV6-2 or TRBV6-3 and TRBJ2-3, with D unclear. The CDR3 spans 10 residues. CDR1 MNHEY and CDR2 SVGEGT come from the germline V gene. Trimming stripped 8 bases from V and 6 bases from J, with 6 bases between. CDR3 in amino acids: CASGRDTQYF. CDR3 bases: TGTGCCAGCGGGCGTGATACGCAGTATTTT.

The gene calls are TRBV3-1 and TRBJ2-2, with 8 bases identical to TRBD1. The CDR3 is 14 residues long. The germline V gene has CDR1 LGHDT and CDR2 YNNKEL (reference sequence). The ends lost 5 bases at V and 4 bases at J; junction bases unmatched: 3. CDR3 residues: CASSYGTGTGELFF. The CDR3 nucleotides are TGTGCCAGCAGCTACGGGACAGGCACCGGGGAGCTGTTTTTT.

The chain links TRBV6-5 to TRBJ2-7, with D tentatively TRBD1 (6 bases). The ends were cut back, 2 bases at V and 4 bases at J, with 15 bases in the middle. Per the germline V gene, CDR1 is MNHEY and CDR2 is SVGAGI. The CDR3 has 15 residues. This CDR3 is CASSYDLGRGYEQYF. CDR3 bases: TGTGCCAGCAGTTACGATTTGGGCAGGGGATACGAGCAGTACTTC.

This clonotype was seen more than once but under ten times. This rearrangement joins TRBV20-1 to TRBJ1-2; no reliable D call. Germline V gene lookup returns CDR1 DFQATT and CDR2 SNEGSKA (reference sequence). With 3 bases removed from V and 7 bases from J, the gap between germline ends came to 12 bases. The CDR3 loop spans 12 amino acids. CDR3 loop: CSASGGSAGYTF. CDR3 nucleotides: TGCAGTGCTAGCGGAGGGTCCGCTGGCTACACCTTC.

The rearrangement links TRBV7-9 to TRBJ2-7; D gene uncertain. V gave up 7 bases and J gave up 1 base, with 11 bases separating them. The CDR3 is made up of 13 amino acids. The V gene's germline CDR1 is SEHNR and CDR2 FQNEAQ (reference sequence). In DNA, the CDR3 is TGTGCCAGCACCCTCGTCGGTTCCTACGAGCAGTACTTC. Its protein product is CASTLVGSYEQYF.

This clonotype showed up many times. The rearrangement links TRBV28 to TRBJ1-2; D not certain. The V gene lost 2 bases and the J gene lost 1 base, with 5 bases spanning the gap. Germline assignment: CDR1 MDHEN and CDR2 SYDVKM. The CDR3 runs 13 residues. CDR3 in DNA: TGTGCCAGCAGTTTAGTGGATAACTATGGCTACACCTTC. Protein product: CASSLVDNYGYTF.

This rearrangement joins TRBV14 to TRBJ1-2; tentative D call: TRBD1 (6 bases). CDR1 and CDR2 (germline): SGHDN, FVKESK. Trimming pared 1 base from V and 8 bases from J, leaving 11 bases between. CDR3 length equals 13 residues. Here the CDR3 reads CASSQGAGVGYTF. The CDR3 DNA sequence: TGTGCCAGCAGCCAAGGAGCAGGGGTCGGCTACACCTTC.

In this sample, this clonotype turned up many times. This chain joins TRBV6-1 and TRBJ1-5, with D possibly being TRBD1 (6 bases). The length of the CDR3 is 14 residues. V was clipped by 5 bases and J by 3 bases, with 11 bases between them. From germline, CDR1 is MNHNS and CDR2 SASEGT. CDR3 protein: CASSRTAFNQPQHF. The CDR3 region has the DNA TGTGCCAGCAGTAGGACAGCCTTCAATCAGCCCCAGCATTTT.

Notes on this clonotype: This CDR3 fails to terminate in the conserved phenylalanine or tryptophan, so it likely reflects a read error. The rearrangement links TRBV24-1 to TRBJ1-1; 9 bases map to TRBD1. The CDR3 is 15 amino acids. V was clipped by 3 bases and J by 5 bases; unmatched bases: 6. Germline V lookup: CDR1 KGHDR, CDR2 SFDVKD. The CDR3 reads CATSDNGQGMTEAFL. CDR3 DNA: TGTGCCACCAGTGATAACGGACAGGGGATGACTGAAGCTTTCCTT.